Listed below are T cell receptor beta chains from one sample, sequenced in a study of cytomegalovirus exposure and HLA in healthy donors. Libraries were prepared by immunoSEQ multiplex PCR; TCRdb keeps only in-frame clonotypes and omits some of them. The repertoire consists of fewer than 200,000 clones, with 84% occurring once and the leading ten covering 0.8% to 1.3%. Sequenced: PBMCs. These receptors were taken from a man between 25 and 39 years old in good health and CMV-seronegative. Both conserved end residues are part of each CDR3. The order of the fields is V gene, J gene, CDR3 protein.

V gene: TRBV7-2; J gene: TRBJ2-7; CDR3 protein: CASSLPTWGGTYEQYF
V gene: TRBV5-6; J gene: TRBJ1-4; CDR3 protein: CASSTRQGVAEKLFF
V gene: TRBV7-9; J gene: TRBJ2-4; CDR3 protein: CASSLAEEYF
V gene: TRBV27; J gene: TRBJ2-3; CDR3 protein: CASSSGTSGRITDTQYF
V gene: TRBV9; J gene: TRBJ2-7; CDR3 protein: CASSPRGRGGYEQYF
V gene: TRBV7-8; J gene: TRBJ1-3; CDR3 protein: CASSVTASGNTIYF
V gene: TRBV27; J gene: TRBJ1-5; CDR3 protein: CASSLWGDNQPQHF
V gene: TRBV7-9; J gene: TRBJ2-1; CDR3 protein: CASSPGGLQFF
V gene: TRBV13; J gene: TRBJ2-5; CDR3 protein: CASSLRQGQETQYF
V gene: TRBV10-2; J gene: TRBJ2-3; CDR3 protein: CASRGYAASGEADTQYF
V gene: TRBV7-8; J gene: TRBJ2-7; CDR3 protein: CASSLAPGFNDEQYF
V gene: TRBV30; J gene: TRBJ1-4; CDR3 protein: CAWEPGRGEKLFF
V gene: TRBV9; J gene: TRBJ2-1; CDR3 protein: CASSSSGTSGRYEQFF
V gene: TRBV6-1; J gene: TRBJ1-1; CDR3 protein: CASSKAQGRNAEAFF
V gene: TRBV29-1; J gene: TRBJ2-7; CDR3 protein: CSVRGSGTVSYEQYF
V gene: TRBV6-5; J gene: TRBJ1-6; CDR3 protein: CASSYLKGGYNSPLHF
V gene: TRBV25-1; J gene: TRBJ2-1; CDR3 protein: CASSEVPRGNSYNEQFF
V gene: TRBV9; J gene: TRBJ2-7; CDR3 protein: CASSAASTSGSGEQYF
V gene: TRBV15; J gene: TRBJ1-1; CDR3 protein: CATSQGLNTEAFF
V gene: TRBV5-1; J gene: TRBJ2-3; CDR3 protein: CASSGQGAPQAGSTDTQYF
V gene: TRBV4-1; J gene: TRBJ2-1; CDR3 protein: CASSQGLTRQGIYNEQFF
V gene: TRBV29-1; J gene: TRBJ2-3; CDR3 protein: CSVETGTSLGDTQYF
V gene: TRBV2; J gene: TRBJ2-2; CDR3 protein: CARRALISGTGGTGELFF
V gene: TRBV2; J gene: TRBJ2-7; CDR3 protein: CASVAGLENYEQYF
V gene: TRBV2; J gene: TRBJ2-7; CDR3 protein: CASSGQSYEQYF
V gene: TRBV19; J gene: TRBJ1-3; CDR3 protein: CASSVDFGNTIYF
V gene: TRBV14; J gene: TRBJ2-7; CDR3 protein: CASSPTGNLYEQYF
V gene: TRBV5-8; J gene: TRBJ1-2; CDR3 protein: CASSGTQGGYTF
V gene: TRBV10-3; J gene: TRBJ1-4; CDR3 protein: CAISATPATNEKLFF
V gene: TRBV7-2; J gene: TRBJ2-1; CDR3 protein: CASSFGRGRNEQFF
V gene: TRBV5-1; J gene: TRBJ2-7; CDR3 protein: CASSLFTSGWNEQYF
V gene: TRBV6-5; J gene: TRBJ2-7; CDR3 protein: CASSYSPTGNTYEQYF
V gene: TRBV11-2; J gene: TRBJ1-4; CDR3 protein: CASSPGQGEKLFF
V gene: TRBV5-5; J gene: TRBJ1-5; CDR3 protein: CASSPGTVNQPQHF
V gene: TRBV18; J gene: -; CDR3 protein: CASSPIQGAVNEQYF
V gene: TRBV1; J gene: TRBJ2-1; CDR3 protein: CTSSQFRGRASYNEQFF
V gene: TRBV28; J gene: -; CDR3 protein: CASSLYEQYF
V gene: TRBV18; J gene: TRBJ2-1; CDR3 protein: CASSPLAPGSYNEQFF
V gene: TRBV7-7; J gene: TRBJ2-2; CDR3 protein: CASQIQRGSGELFF
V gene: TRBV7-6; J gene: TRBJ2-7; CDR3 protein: CASSLAQLGEQYF
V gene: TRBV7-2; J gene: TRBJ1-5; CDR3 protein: CASSARGRVLSGPQHF
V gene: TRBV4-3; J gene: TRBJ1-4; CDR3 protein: CASSQAGSGGEKLFF
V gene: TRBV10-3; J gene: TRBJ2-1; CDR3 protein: CAIKRTSGEDNEQFF
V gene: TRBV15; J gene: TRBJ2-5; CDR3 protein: CATSRGDKASGQETQYF
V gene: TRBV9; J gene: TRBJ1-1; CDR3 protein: CASSVAESTEAFF